These 30 T cell receptor beta chains share one sample of origin, sequenced in a study of blood T cell repertoires in COVID-19. The assay was immunoSEQ multiplex PCR, and TCRdb's table has in-frame clones only and misses some. Of some 71,000 clones listed, 90% were seen once; the top ten hold over 4%. Sample: peripheral blood. The receptors originated from a woman aged 18-35 years with acute or convalescent COVID-19.

The chain joins TRBV19 to TRBJ1-1; perhaps TRBD1 as D (6 bases). The CDR3 runs to 19 residues. Germline V CDR1 and CDR2: LNHDA, SQIVND (reference sequence). The CDR3 DNA follows: TGTGACTACCATAACTTGCCGGCCAACAGGGTCCCTCGGAAGACTGAAGCTTTCTTT. Amino acid sequence: CDYHNLPANRVPRKTEAFF.

V and J are TRBV19 and TRBJ1-1, with D uncertain. The CDR3 totals 17 residues. The V end lost 7 bases, the J end lost 1 base, and 22 bases lay between the germline ends. CDR1 and CDR2 from the germline V gene are LNHDA and SQIVND (reference sequence). In DNA form, the CDR3 reads TGTGCCAGTACCCCGCGGGATCGAGGTTGGGCGAACACTGAAGCTTTCTTT. It codes for CASTPRDRGWANTEAFF.

This chain joins TRBV11-2 and TRBJ2-3; 13 bases map to TRBD2. This CDR3 spans 15 amino acids. V shed 5 bases and J 10 bases; nucleotides not matched to a gene: 9. The germline V gene has CDR1 SGHAT and CDR2 FQNNGV. The CDR3 loop reads CASSLGTSGAASQYF. The CDR3 DNA follows: TGTGCCAGCAGCCTAGGGACTAGCGGGGCCGCTTCGCAGTATTTT.

This CDR3 is CASSLAWRGGSSYNEQFF. The CDR3 DNA sequence: TGTGCCAGCAGCTTAGCTTGGCGGGGGGGGAGCTCCTACAATGAGCAGTTCTTC. The rearrangement links TRBV11-3 to TRBJ2-1; 9 bases agree with TRBD2. The CDR3 totals 18 residues. Germline CDR1 and CDR2: SGHNT and YENEEA. The trim removed 1 base at V and 0 bases at J, leaving 7 bases unmatched.

The rearrangement uses TRBV27 and TRBJ2-7, with 8 bases lining up with TRBD1. This CDR3 is built from 15 residues. The V and J ends lost 0 bases and 3 bases, in that order; junction bases with no gene match: 4. Germline V gene sequence: CDR1 MNHEY, CDR2 SMNVEV (reference sequence). The CDR3 nucleotides are TGTGCCAGCAGTTTATCGACAGGGGCAAACTACGAGCAGTACTTC. Protein: CASSLSTGANYEQYF.

The chain links TRBV7-2 to TRBJ2-6; 7 bases agree with TRBD1. Germline V gene lookup returns CDR1 SGHTA and CDR2 FQGNSA. V lost 3 bases and J lost 0; bases outside the gene matches: 8. The CDR3 has 18 amino acids. The DNA for the CDR3 is TGTGCCAGCAGCTTCTCGGGACAGTTTTACTCTGGGGCCAACGTCCTGACTTTC. It yields the protein CASSFSGQFYSGANVLTF.

Here the CDR3 DNA reads TGTGCCAGCAGCCCAGGGACTCACCAAGAGACCCAGTACTTC. Translating gives CASSPGTHQETQYF. The rearrangement joins TRBV3-1 (or the pseudogene TRBV3-2) to TRBJ2-5, with TRBD2 as a possible D gene (6 bases). The V and J ends lost 4 bases and 0 bases respectively, with 9 bases between them. From germline, CDR1 is LGHDT and CDR2 YNNKEL (reference sequence). The CDR3 runs to 14 residues.

The chain's CDR3 is CASSLAVGGSYNEQFF. The CDR3 DNA reads as TGTGCCAGCAGCTTAGCGGTGGGAGGCTCCTACAATGAGCAGTTCTTC. The chain uses TRBV7-2 and TRBJ2-1; a weak D match, TRBD2 (6 bases). CDR1 SGHTA and CDR2 FQGNSA come from the germline V gene. The CDR3 totals 16 residues. Trimming shortened V by 0 bases and J by 0 bases, and 9 bases separated the two germline ends.

The chain is built from TRBV27 and TRBJ2-7; D ambiguous. This CDR3 is 14 amino acids long. Germline lookup yields CDR1 MNHEY and CDR2 SMNVEV (reference sequence). V lost 4 bases and J 4 bases, leaving 14 bases between the germline ends. Written as DNA, the CDR3 is TGTGCCAGCAGTTCCTTGACGGGTAGATACGAGCAGTACTTC. Translation: CASSSLTGRYEQYF.

The CDR3 DNA reads as TGTGCCAGCTCAAGAGGATTTAGCACAGATACGCAGTATTTT. Translated, it gives CASSRGFSTDTQYF. The J gene is TRBJ2-3, the V gene TRBV18; D gene ambiguous. CDR3 length: 14 residues. V was cut by 5 bases and J by 0 bases, with 9 bases left in between. Per the germline V gene, CDR1 is KGHSH and CDR2 is LQKENI.

The gene calls are TRBV7-6 and TRBJ2-1; TRBD2 matches 10 bases. The CDR3 runs to 13 residues. The ends lost 8 bases at V and 6 bases at J; junction bases unmatched: 4. Germline V lookup: CDR1 SGHVS, CDR2 FNYEAQ. This chain's CDR3 is CASGLAGANEQFF. CDR3 coding DNA: TGTGCCAGCGGGCTAGCGGGAGCCAATGAGCAGTTCTTC.

This clone came up a few times. This chain joins TRBV29-1 and TRBJ2-1; D remains unclear. V was cut by 4 bases and J by 3 bases, with 7 bases left in between. The CDR3 runs 12 residues. Germline values: CDR1 SQVTM, CDR2 ANQGSEA. CDR3 residues: CSVGYIYNEQFF. The CDR3 DNA is TGCAGCGTTGGGTACATCTACAATGAGCAGTTCTTC.

The chain has TRBV7-9 and TRBJ2-3, with 9 bases fitting TRBD2. Losses at the gene ends were 5 bases for V and 1 base for J; bases not matched to a gene: 4. The CDR3 has 15 residues. CDR1 SEHNR and CDR2 FQNEAQ come from the germline V gene (reference sequence). The CDR3 nucleotides are TGTGCCAGCAGCACCAGGACTAGCGGCACAGATACGCAGTATTTT. Translated: CASSTRTSGTDTQYF.

The V gene is TRBV6-4, the J gene TRBJ1-6; 9 nucleotides agree with TRBD1. This CDR3 spans 15 amino acids. Germline loops: CDR1 MRHNA, CDR2 SNTAGT. Losses at the gene ends were 5 bases for V and 3 bases for J; bases not matched to a gene: 2. The CDR3, as DNA: TGTGCCAGCAGTCGACAGGGGGTCTATAATTCACCCCTCCACTTT. It is translated as CASSRQGVYNSPLHF.

CDR3 bases: TGCGCCAGCAGCCAAAGACAGGGACCCTACGAGCAGTACTTC. This translates into CASSQRQGPYEQYF. The V and J genes are TRBV5-1 and TRBJ2-7, with TRBD1 identical over 7 bases. Trimming cost V 4 bases and J 2 bases; bases outside gene matches: 6. Germline CDR1 SGHRS, CDR2 YFSETQ. The CDR3 spans 14 residues.

The chain has TRBV7-2 and TRBJ1-1, with a possible D match to TRBD1 (6 bases). The CDR3 spans 15 residues. V was shortened by 4 bases and J by 1 base, with 13 bases between the two germline ends. The germline gives CDR1 SGHTA, CDR2 FQGNSA. The CDR3 region is CASSSYRAKNTEAFF. Written as DNA, the CDR3 is TGTGCCAGCAGCTCCTACAGGGCGAAGAACACTGAAGCTTTCTTT.

The rearrangement uses TRBV25-1 and TRBJ2-3, with TRBD2 matching 7 bases. There are 14 residues in the CDR3. The V gene's germline CDR1 is MGHDK and CDR2 SYGVNS. Trimming at V came to 2 bases and at J to 8 bases, leaving 7 bases not matched to a gene. The CDR3 protein is CASSEIAGQGTQYF. DNA for the CDR3: TGTGCCAGCAGTGAAATAGCGGGTCAGGGTACGCAGTATTTT.

The rearrangement joins TRBV29-1 to TRBJ2-1; 15 bases line up with TRBD2. J lost 13 bases, V lost 4 bases, and 8 bases had no gene match. This CDR3 region has 14 residues. Germline V lookup: CDR1 SQVTM, CDR2 ANQGSEA. CDR3 sequence: CSVGTSGGAGQQFF. CDR3 nucleotide sequence: TGCAGCGTTGGGACTAGCGGGGGGGCCGGGCAACAGTTCTTC.

The J gene is TRBJ2-1, the V gene TRBV6-2 or TRBV6-3, with a tentative D call TRBD1 (6 bases). V was pared by 0 bases and J by 4 bases, with 13 bases between. CDR1 is MNHEY, CDR2 SVGEGT, per germline. The CDR3 totals 16 residues. The CDR3 DNA sequence: TGTGCCAGCAGTTACTCTGGCAGGGGACAATACAATGAGCAGTTCTTC. Translated: CASSYSGRGQYNEQFF.

The rearrangement uses TRBV10-3 and TRBJ2-7, with D perhaps matching TRBD1 (6 bases). Germline CDR1 ENHRY, CDR2 SYGVKD. This CDR3 is 16 amino acids long. V was trimmed by 2 bases and J by 2 bases, leaving 16 bases between them. The CDR3, as DNA: TGTGCCATCAGTGAGCCCTACTCTGGGGGCGCCTACGAGCAGTACTTC. Protein sequence: CAISEPYSGGAYEQYF.

V gene TRBV19 combines with J gene TRBJ2-6, with D hard to call. The germline V gene encodes CDR1 LNHDA and CDR2 SQIVND (reference sequence). V was clipped by 3 bases and J by 0 bases, with 9 bases between them. The CDR3 spans 16 residues. The CDR3 DNA sequence: TGTGCCAGTAGTATGTACTCGGGCTCTGGGGCCAACGTCCTGACTTTC. This codes for CASSMYSGSGANVLTF.

In DNA, the CDR3 is TGTGCCAGCAGCTTTCAGGGGGCTCGAAATGAGCAGTTCTTC. Translated, it gives CASSFQGARNEQFF. The rearrangement uses TRBV7-2 and TRBJ2-1; TRBD1 matches at 8 bases. After removal of 3 bases from V and 7 bases from J, the junction contained 5 bases not matched to a gene. The germline CDR1 and CDR2 sequences are SGHTA and FQGNSA. The CDR3 is made up of 14 amino acids.

This clone has only a few counts. This chain links TRBV11-1 with TRBJ1-1, with D maybe TRBD1 (6 bases). CDR3 length: 16 residues. CDR1 and CDR2 (germline): SGHAT, FQDESV (reference sequence). V was trimmed by 2 bases and J by 0 bases, leaving 13 bases between them. The CDR3 loop is CASSLTGQIVNTEAFF. As DNA, the CDR3 is TGTGCCAGCAGCTTAACAGGACAGATCGTGAACACTGAAGCTTTCTTT.

This chain joins TRBV15 and TRBJ1-4; TRBD1 might be the D (6 bases). The V gene lost 4 bases and the J gene lost 7 bases, with 25 bases spanning the gap. The CDR3 contains 18 residues. Germline CDR1 reads LNHNV; CDR2 reads YYDKDF (reference sequence). The CDR3 protein is CATSKDRGGATLFEKLFF. The CDR3 DNA reads TGTGCCACCAGCAAAGACCGAGGGGGAGCCACCCTTTTTGAAAAACTGTTTTTT.

The chain employs TRBV28 and TRBJ1-3; TRBD1 matches 12 bases. V trimming: 6 bases; J trimming: 4 bases; junction bases outside the gene matches: 7. Germline assignment: CDR1 MDHEN and CDR2 SYDVKM. CDR3 length equals 16 residues. The CDR3: CASSPGTGGWGNTIYF. The CDR3 region has the DNA TGTGCCAGCAGCCCCGGGACAGGGGGCTGGGGAAACACCATATATTTT.

V is TRBV19 and J is TRBJ2-2, with 9 bases that match TRBD1. This CDR3 is built from 16 residues. The junction had 13 bases not matched to a gene; V was cut back by 8 bases and J by 6 bases. Germline values: CDR1 LNHDA, CDR2 SQIVND (reference sequence). The CDR3 sequence: CASRLPGQGRAGELFF. CDR3 nucleotides: TGTGCCAGTCGCCTTCCGGGACAGGGAAGGGCCGGGGAGCTGTTTTTT.

This clone has a handful of counts. The rearrangement links TRBV28 to TRBJ1-5, with 8 positions matching TRBD1. V was pared by 6 bases and J by 1 base, with 8 bases of the junction left unmatched. The V gene's germline CDR1 is MDHEN and CDR2 SYDVKM. The CDR3 loop spans 16 amino acids. The CDR3 region has the DNA TGTGCCAGCAGAGGACAGGGCTTGCAAAGCAATCAGCCCCAGCATTTT. It is translated as CASRGQGLQSNQPQHF.

The chain has TRBV7-2 and TRBJ2-3; tentatively, D is TRBD2 (6 bases). V lost 7 bases to trimming and J lost 6 bases, with 17 bases between them. Per the germline V gene, CDR1 is SGHTA and CDR2 is FQGNSA. The CDR3 has 14 amino acids. CDR3 sequence: CASTSWRDQDTQYF. CDR3 in DNA: TGTGCCAGCACCTCATGGCGGGACCAGGATACGCAGTATTTT.

The gene calls are TRBV5-4 and TRBJ2-5; 10 bases fit TRBD2. CDR3 length: 14 amino acids. Trimming took 4 bases from V and 5 from J; bases not matched to a gene: 5. CDR1 is SGHNT, CDR2 YYREEE, per germline (reference sequence). The CDR3 reads CASSAGLASETQYF. CDR3 sequence (DNA): TGTGCCAGCAGCGCGGGACTAGCGAGCGAGACCCAGTACTTC.

This clone was found once. This chain connects TRBV7-8 to TRBJ2-2; D might be TRBD2 (6 bases). With 4 bases removed from V and 4 bases from J, the gap between germline ends came to 16 bases. The CDR3 is 16 amino acids. CDR1 SGHVS and CDR2 FQNEAQ come from the germline V gene. The CDR3 loop is CASSSSRVRGTGELFF. CDR3 coding DNA: TGTGCCAGCAGCTCGTCGAGGGTGCGGGGCACCGGGGAGCTGTTTTTT.